The 31 T cell receptor beta chains below all came from one sample that was sequenced in a study of neurological immune-mediated disorders. TCRdb reprocessed the 5' RACE reads with MiXCR, giving one entry per CDR3 protein. The table lists over 50,000 distinct CDR3 sequences, around 5.1% of them singletons. The sequenced sample consisted of PBMCs. Receptor source: a human donor with multiple sclerosis. The donor label of this sample is uncertain.

This clonotype was seen at least ten times. This sequence joins TRBV6-5 and TRBJ2-1, with a tentative D call TRBD1 (6 bases). V was shortened by 6 bases and J by 3 bases, with 15 bases between the two germline ends. CDR3 length: 15 amino acids. The V gene's germline CDR1 is MNHEY and CDR2 SVGAGI. The DNA of the CDR3 is TGTGCCAGCAGGGGGGTTGGACAGAGCTACAATGAGCAGTTCTTC. It yields the protein CASRGVGQSYNEQFF.

In its sample, this clonotype was seen many times. This chain links TRBV6-5 with TRBJ2-3; D may be TRBD1 or TRBD2 (5 bases each). The V and J ends lost 1 base and 5 bases respectively, with 7 bases between them. Germline V lookup: CDR1 MNHEY, CDR2 SVGAGI. CDR3 length: 13 residues. This CDR3 is CASSYWDGDTQYF. Written as DNA, the CDR3 is TGTGCCAGCAGTTACTGGGACGGAGATACGCAGTATTTT.

This clonotype appeared many times. The V call is TRBV10-3, the J call TRBJ2-5; D is undetermined. The CDR3 extends over 13 amino acids. V was trimmed by 2 bases and J by 2 bases, leaving 6 bases between them. From germline, CDR1 is ENHRY and CDR2 SYGVKD. The CDR3 protein is CAISEPRQETQYF. CDR3 bases: TGTGCCATCAGTGAGCCCAGACAAGAGACCCAGTACTTC.

The rearrangement joins TRBV20-1 to TRBJ2-7; D possibly corresponds to TRBD2 (6 bases). Germline-derived CDR1 and CDR2 are DFQATT and SNEGSKA (reference sequence). The CDR3 spans 15 residues. V lost 2 bases, J lost 2 bases, and 16 bases lay in between. CDR3 coding DNA: TGCAGTGCTAGAAATTGGGGGGAAAGGACCTACGAGCAGTACTTC. It yields the protein CSARNWGERTYEQYF.

This clonotype is labeled as medium-sized. The chain is built from TRBV7-8 and TRBJ1-2; TRBD1 aligns across 7 bases. This CDR3 is built from 14 residues. V dropped 5 bases and J dropped 4; count of bases not matched to a gene: 7. From germline, CDR1 is SGHVS and CDR2 FQNEAQ. The CDR3: CASSPTGQSYGYTF. The CDR3 bases are TGTGCCAGCAGCCCTACGGGACAGTCCTATGGCTACACCTTC.

This clonotype was counted many times. The chain carries TRBV10-3 and TRBJ1-6, with a tentative D call TRBD1 (5 bases). Germline V gene data show CDR1 as ENHRY and CDR2 as SYGVKD. Between the trimmed V and J ends, which lost 4 bases and 5 bases, there was a span of 15 bases. The CDR3 contains 16 residues. The CDR3 DNA reads as TGTGCCATCAGTGGGTCCAGGGCTGAGCATAATTCACCCCTCCACTTT. Amino acid sequence: CAISGSRAEHNSPLHF.

This clonotype showed up many times. The CDR3 coding sequence is TGTGCCAGCAGTGACACAGGATACTATGGCTACACCTTC. It is translated as CASSDTGYYGYTF. V usage is TRBV5-5 and J usage is TRBJ1-2, with a tentative D call TRBD1 (5 bases). V lost 5 bases, J lost 3 bases, and 11 bases lay in between. The CDR3 length is 13 residues. CDR1 is SGHKS, CDR2 YYEKEE, per germline (reference sequence).

This clonotype was recorded many times. V gene TRBV5-1 combines with J gene TRBJ2-2, with 9 positions matching TRBD1. This CDR3 is 15 amino acids long. From germline, CDR1 is SGHRS and CDR2 YFSETQ. V lost 4 bases to trimming and J lost 1 base; unmatched junction nucleotides: 2. As DNA, the CDR3 is TGCGCCAGCAGCCGACAGGGGGTGAACACCGGGGAGCTGTTTTTT. Residues: CASSRQGVNTGELFF.

The V call is TRBV12-3 or TRBV12-4, the J call TRBJ1-2; D is uncertain. The CDR3 has 15 residues. The V end was cut by 3 bases, the J end by 5 bases, with 16 bases between. CDR3 sequence reads: CASSFFIGPSYGYTF. The CDR3 nucleotides are TGTGCCAGCAGTTTTTTTATAGGACCCTCATATGGCTACACCTTC.

This clonotype was counted many times. This chain connects TRBV4-1 to TRBJ2-2; tentatively, D is TRBD1 (7 bases). The CDR3 extends over 18 amino acids. V was cut by 0 bases and J by 6 bases, with 20 bases left in between. Germline lookup yields CDR1 MGHRA and CDR2 YSYEKL. The CDR3 coding sequence is TGCGCCAGCAGCCAAGATCCTGCGGGACAGAATCTCGCCGGGGAGCTGTTTTTT. It codes for CASSQDPAGQNLAGELFF.

Many counts were recorded for this clonotype. The chain carries TRBV7-3 and TRBJ1-6; D gene ambiguous. The germline gives CDR1 SGHTA, CDR2 FQGTGA. V was pared by 1 base and J by 7 bases, with 8 bases between. CDR3 length: 14 amino acids. As DNA, the CDR3 is TGTGCCAGCAGCTTAAGGGCAGGAAATTCACCCCTCCACTTT. Translated, it gives CASSLRAGNSPLHF.

This clonotype was detected only a few times. The DNA for the CDR3 is TGTGCCAGCAGCCGCCCCCGGGACGGCCAAGAGACCCAGTACTTC. This codes for CASSRPRDGQETQYF. The chain joins TRBV3-1 to TRBJ2-5; D is possibly TRBD1 or TRBD2 (5 bases each). The CDR3 runs 15 residues. Germline loops: CDR1 LGHDT, CDR2 YNNKEL (reference sequence). Trimming cost V 4 bases and J 1 base, with 13 bases left between them.

This clonotype was recorded at least ten times. DNA for the CDR3: TGTGCCAGCAGCTTAAGGGGCGGCCACGAGCAGTACTTC. It translates to CASSLRGGHEQYF. The chain couples TRBV5-6 to TRBJ2-7; maybe TRBD1 (5 bases). Trimming took 2 bases from V and 5 from J, leaving 11 bases between them. CDR1 is SGHDT, CDR2 YYEEEE, per germline. This CDR3 contains 13 residues.

The sample holds many counts of this clonotype. This chain joins TRBV9 and TRBJ1-5, with unresolved D. Trimming left V 3 bases short and J 1 base short, with 14 bases between. The CDR3 covers 16 residues. Germline CDR1 reads SGDLS; CDR2 reads YYNGEE. CDR3 DNA sequence: TGTGCCAGCAGCGGTAGCGGTTCGGGGAGCAATCAGCCCCAGCATTTT. Translated: CASSGSGSGSNQPQHF.

This clonotype appeared many times. The gene calls are TRBV5-1 and TRBJ2-1; D tentatively reads TRBD1 or TRBD2 (6 bases each). CDR1 and CDR2 (germline): SGHRS, YFSETQ. V shed 5 bases and J shed 4 bases, with 13 bases lying between them. The CDR3 spans 14 residues. The CDR3, as DNA: TGCGCCAGCAGTCAGGAGGGGGGATACAATGAGCAGTTCTTC. It yields the protein CASSQEGGYNEQFF.

This clonotype came up many times. V usage is TRBV5-1 and J usage is TRBJ1-3; maybe TRBD1 (5 bases). The CDR3 length is 16 residues. Trimming shortened V by 4 bases and J by 0 bases, and 14 bases separated the two germline ends. Germline V gene sequence: CDR1 SGHRS, CDR2 YFSETQ. The CDR3: CASSPGAVISGNTIYF. The CDR3 region has the DNA TGCGCCAGCAGCCCCGGGGCAGTTATCTCTGGAAACACCATATATTTT.

Ten or more counts support this clonotype. V gene TRBV12-3 or TRBV12-4 combines with J gene TRBJ1-2; the match to TRBD1 covers 7 bases. The CDR3 runs 12 residues. J was trimmed by 9 bases and V by 7 bases; bases with no gene match: 8. The CDR3 spells CASTPDRTRYTF. CDR3 sequence (DNA): TGTGCCAGCACCCCGGACAGGACCCGCTACACCTTC.

The table lists this clonotype with a few counts. This chain links TRBV19 with TRBJ2-1; maybe TRBD2 (6 bases). CDR1 LNHDA and CDR2 SQIVND come from the germline V gene (reference sequence). The CDR3 has 18 amino acids. V was cut by 1 base and J by 7 bases, with 23 bases left in between. This chain's CDR3 is CASSIVGGVKGLGNEQFF. Written as DNA, the CDR3 is TGTGCCAGTAGTATAGTAGGCGGGGTAAAGGGATTGGGAAATGAGCAGTTCTTC. Using reference TRBV19 and TRBJ2-1 for the parts outside the CDR3, the full variable domain is DGGITQSPKYLFRKEGQNVTLSCEQNLNHDAMYWYRQDPGQGLRLIYYSQIVNDFQKGDIAEGYSVSREKKESFPLTVTSAQKNPTAFYLCASSIVGGVKGLGNEQFFGPGTRLTVL.

This clonotype was observed many times. J is TRBJ2-5 and V is TRBV6-6, with 8 nucleotides matching TRBD2. The germline V gene encodes CDR1 MNHNY and CDR2 SVGAGI (reference sequence). Trimming took 7 bases from V and 7 from J; bases not matched to a gene: 14. There are 15 residues in the CDR3. The CDR3 here is CASNLRPGGSGTQYF. The DNA for the CDR3 is TGTGCCAGCAACTTGAGGCCGGGGGGGTCCGGGACCCAGTACTTC.

This clonotype was seen at least ten times. This rearrangement joins TRBV2 to TRBJ1-2, with D uncertain. V was trimmed by 1 base and J by 8 bases, leaving 11 bases between them. The CDR3 length is 13 residues. Germline V gene lookup returns CDR1 SNHLY and CDR2 FYNNEI. The CDR3, as DNA: TGTGCCAGCAGTGAAGGGGGAGTGAGCGGCTACACCTTC. Translation gives CASSEGGVSGYTF.

There are many counts of this clonotype. The chain recombines TRBV7-3 with TRBJ2-5; TRBD1 agrees at 8 bases. Germline CDR1 and CDR2: SGHTA and FQGTGA. The V segment lost 5 bases and the J segment 6 bases; nucleotides outside the gene matches: 5. The CDR3 consists of 13 residues. The CDR3: CASSPGQGQTQYF. The DNA for the CDR3 is TGTGCCAGCAGCCCTGGACAGGGCCAGACCCAGTACTTC.

This clonotype was observed at least ten times. The chain recombines TRBV20-1 with TRBJ1-2; a weak D match, TRBD1 (6 bases). Germline values: CDR1 DFQATT, CDR2 SNEGSKA (reference sequence). V shed 6 bases and J shed 8 bases, with 13 bases lying between them. This CDR3 is 11 amino acids long. The CDR3: CSAGGGRGYTF. CDR3 sequence (DNA): TGCAGTGCCGGAGGGGGTCGAGGCTACACCTTC.

This clonotype was seen at least ten times. This chain links TRBV11-2 with TRBJ2-4; 7 bases line up with TRBD2. This CDR3 has 17 residues. Germline V CDR1 and CDR2: SGHAT, FQNNGV. Unmatched junction bases numbered 10, after V lost 5 bases and J lost 0 bases. The CDR3: CASSNLRGVLAKNIQYF. CDR3 nucleotides: TGTGCCAGCAGCAACCTACGGGGGGTCCTAGCCAAAAACATTCAGTACTTC.

The sample holds many counts of this clonotype. This sequence joins TRBV5-1 and TRBJ2-7, with a possible D match to TRBD1 (5 bases). The CDR3 totals 14 residues. In germline, CDR1 is SGHRS, CDR2 YFSETQ. V gave up 7 bases and J gave up 3 bases, with 17 bases separating them. CDR3 nucleotides: TGCGCCAGCGCGACCGACAGCGCCTTCTACGAGCAGTACTTC. Protein sequence: CASATDSAFYEQYF. The full variable domain, rest sourced from reference TRBV5-1 and TRBJ2-7, is KAGVTQTPRYLIKTRGQQVTLSCSPISGHRSVSWYQQTPGQGLQFLFEYFSETQRNKGNFPGRFSGRQFSNSRSEMNVSTLELGDSALYLCASATDSAFYEQYFGPGTRLTVT.

This clonotype showed up many times. The chain joins TRBV11-2 to TRBJ2-5; 8 bases line up with TRBD1. Germline V gene data show CDR1 as SGHAT and CDR2 as FQNNGV. This CDR3 is built from 14 residues. The V and J ends lost 4 bases and 7 bases, in that order; junction bases with no gene match: 8. The CDR3 spells CASSSQDRVTTQYF. The CDR3 DNA reads as TGTGCCAGCAGCTCCCAGGACAGGGTTACGACCCAGTACTTC.

This clonotype occurred many times. The V call is TRBV10-3, the J call TRBJ2-3, with 8 bases lining up with TRBD2. Trimming took 6 bases from V and 3 from J; bases not matched to a gene: 2. The CDR3 is made up of 13 amino acids. The germline V gene has CDR1 ENHRY and CDR2 SYGVKD. The CDR3 here is CAIRRGATDTQYF. As DNA, the CDR3 is TGTGCCATCAGGCGGGGGGCAACAGATACGCAGTATTTT.

Many counts were recorded for this clonotype. The chain employs TRBV20-1 and TRBJ1-1, with D unclear. Deletions cut 0 bases from V and 3 bases from J, with 8 bases between. The CDR3 sequence is 13 residues long. Germline V CDR1 and CDR2: DFQATT, SNEGSKA (reference sequence). The CDR3 here is CSARDRVDTEAFF. The CDR3 DNA follows: TGCAGTGCTAGAGATCGGGTGGACACTGAAGCTTTCTTT.

V is TRBV20-1 and J is TRBJ2-2; D unclear. This CDR3 has 15 amino acids. Trimming stripped 1 base from V and 4 bases from J, with 13 bases between. In germline, CDR1 is DFQATT, CDR2 SNEGSKA (reference sequence). CDR3 amino acids: CSARGPHRGTGELFF. The CDR3 nucleotides are TGCAGTGCTAGAGGGCCTCATCGTGGCACCGGGGAGCTGTTTTTT.

In its sample, this clonotype was seen many times. This chain links TRBV12-3 or TRBV12-4 with TRBJ2-7; no firm D call. V lost 1 base, J lost 4 bases, and 11 bases lay in between. The CDR3 loop spans 14 amino acids. CDR3 protein: CASSLDKGIYEQYF. Here the CDR3 DNA reads TGTGCCAGCAGTTTAGACAAGGGCATTTACGAGCAGTACTTC.

Many counts were recorded for this clonotype. This chain uses TRBV6-5 with TRBJ2-1; D gene unclear. The V gene lost 5 bases and the J gene lost 4 bases, with 12 bases spanning the gap. Germline CDR1 MNHEY, CDR2 SVGAGI. The CDR3 runs to 14 residues. The CDR3 protein is CASSDAYRYNEQFF. For the CDR3, the DNA is TGTGCCAGCAGTGACGCGTACAGATACAATGAGCAGTTCTTC.

This clonotype has a handful of counts. V and J are TRBV2 and TRBJ2-7, with TRBD1 matching 9 bases. V dropped 6 bases and J dropped 3; count of bases not matched to a gene: 6. Per the germline V gene, CDR1 is SNHLY and CDR2 is FYNNEI. The CDR3 runs 14 residues. The CDR3 DNA is TGTGCCAGCAGGCCGGGGACAGGGTTCTACGAGCAGTACTTC. This translates into CASRPGTGFYEQYF.